At least ten counts were recorded for the clone carrying this T cell receptor (beta chain). The germline gene is not matched at one end of the junction; a read error may be the cause. The data were taken from a study of molecular identifiers for immune sequencing clone quantification. TCRdb used MiXCR to reprocess the PCR reads, holding one entry per CDR3 protein. This table holds more than 550,000 distinct CDR3 sequences, about 25% found once. This CDR3 is 15 amino acids long. Germline V gene lookup returns CDR1 SGHRS and CDR2 YFSETQ. Material: naive CD8+ T cells from blood, with Jurkat cell RNA spiked in. The subset was: FACS-sorted CD8+CD4-CCR7+CD45RA+ naive T cells. The chain has TRBV5-1 and TRBJ2-1; 7 bases line up with TRBD2. The sequence derives from a human donor in good health. Some libraries in this study had Jurkat cell RNA spiked in. The CDR3 sequence: CASSLAGSSYNEQFF. The CDR3 nucleotides read TGTGCCAGCAGCTTAGCGGGCAGCTCTTACAATGAGCAGTTCTTC.